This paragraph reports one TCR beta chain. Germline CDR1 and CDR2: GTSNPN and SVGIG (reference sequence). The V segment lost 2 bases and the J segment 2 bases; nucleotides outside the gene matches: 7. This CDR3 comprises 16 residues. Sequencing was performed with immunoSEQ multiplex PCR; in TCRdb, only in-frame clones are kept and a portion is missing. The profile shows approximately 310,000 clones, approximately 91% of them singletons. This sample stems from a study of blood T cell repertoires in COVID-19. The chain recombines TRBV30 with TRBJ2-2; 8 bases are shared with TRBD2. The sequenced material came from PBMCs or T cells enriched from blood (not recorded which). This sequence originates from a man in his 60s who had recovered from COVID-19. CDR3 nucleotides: TGTGCCTGGAGTTCGTGGACTAGCCCTAACACCGGGGAGCTGTTTTTT. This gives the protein CAWSSWTSPNTGELFF.